Shown below are 28 T cell receptor beta chains from a single sample sequenced in a study of radiotherapy plus CTLA-4 blockade in lung cancer. Method: immunoSEQ multiplex PCR; TCRdb's copy keeps in-frame clones and lacks some. The sample yields 100,000 or so clones, 80% to 85% seen once. The starting material was peripheral blood, obtained from a patient treated with radiotherapy plus ipilimumab. Receptors originate from a human donor with non-small cell lung cancer that progressed on radiotherapy plus ipilimumab.

A word on this clone: The same CDR3 arises from other DNA sequences in this sample as well. This chain connects TRBV5-1 to TRBJ1-1, with D uncertain. The germline V and J ends were trimmed by 0 bases and 0 bases, with 6 bases remaining between them. The CDR3 is 14 amino acids. The germline V gene encodes CDR1 SGHRS and CDR2 YFSETQ. CDR3 nucleotides: TGCGCCAGCAGCTTGGCATCTATGAACACTGAAGCTTTCTTT. Its translation: CASSLASMNTEAFF.

The CDR3 coding sequence is TGTGCCAGCAGTTTATCGCCAGTGGGCCCCCACTCTGGAAACACCATATATTTT. Translated: CASSLSPVGPHSGNTIYF. The chain carries TRBV27 and TRBJ1-3; unclear D gene. The CDR3 runs 18 residues. Trimming took 0 bases from V and 0 from J, leaving 15 bases between them. Germline V gene data show CDR1 as MNHEY and CDR2 as SMNVEV (reference sequence).

The gene calls are TRBV2 and TRBJ2-7; D possibly corresponds to TRBD1 (5 bases). Trimming shortened V by 8 bases and J by 3 bases, and 14 bases separated the two germline ends. The germline gives CDR1 SNHLY, CDR2 FYNNEI. This CDR3 region has 13 residues. DNA of the CDR3: TGTGCCAGCGGCGACACAGGCCTCTACGAGCAGTACTTC. It codes for CASGDTGLYEQYF.

This chain joins TRBV2 and TRBJ2-2, with D perhaps TRBD1 (6 bases). Deletions cut 5 bases from V and 7 bases from J, with 11 bases between. Germline V lookup: CDR1 SNHLY, CDR2 FYNNEI. The CDR3 consists of 13 residues. The CDR3 DNA reads as TGTGCCAGCAGTCGGGACAAGGGCGGGGAGCTGTTTTTT. Its translation: CASSRDKGGELFF. The entire variable domain, with the rest obtained from reference TRBV2 and TRBJ2-2, is as follows: EPEVTQTPSHQVTQMGQEVILRCVPISNHLYFYWYRQILGQKVEFLVSFYNNEISEKSEIFDDQFSVERPDGSNFTLKIRSTKLEDSAMYFCASSRDKGGELFFGEGSRLTVL.

This chain connects TRBV28 to TRBJ1-4; a possible D gene is TRBD1 (6 bases). V gave up 5 bases and J gave up 0 bases, with 16 bases separating them. Germline V gene sequence: CDR1 MDHEN, CDR2 SYDVKM. CDR3 size: 17 residues. CDR3 residues: CASSRVGGIATNEKLFF. For the CDR3, the DNA is TGTGCCAGCAGTAGGGTGGGGGGCATTGCAACTAATGAAAAACTGTTTTTT.

This clone was detected once. The chain is built from TRBV18 and TRBJ2-7; TRBD2 might be the D (5 bases). Between the trimmed V and J ends, which lost 2 bases and 0 bases, there was a span of 14 bases. Germline CDR1 and CDR2: KGHSH and LQKENI. The CDR3 length is 16 residues. CDR3 loop: CASSPGEPGSSYEQYV. CDR3 nucleotides: TGTGCCAGCTCACCAGGAGAACCGGGGAGCTCCTACGAGCAGTACGTC.

This rearrangement joins TRBV5-1 to TRBJ2-1; D is perhaps TRBD2 (6 bases). This CDR3 is 13 amino acids long. V was shortened by 3 bases and J by 5 bases, with 9 bases between the two germline ends. CDR1 SGHRS and CDR2 YFSETQ come from the germline V gene. The CDR3 protein is CASSWDWDNEQFF. As DNA, the CDR3 is TGCGCCAGCAGCTGGGACTGGGACAATGAGCAGTTCTTC. Full variable domain (missing parts from reference TRBV5-1 and TRBJ2-1): KAGVTQTPRYLIKTRGQQVTLSCSPISGHRSVSWYQQTPGQGLQFLFEYFSETQRNKGNFPGRFSGRQFSNSRSEMNVSTLELGDSALYLCASSWDWDNEQFFGPGTRLTVL.

This sequence joins TRBV15 and TRBJ2-5; maybe TRBD2 (5 bases). Looked up from germline, CDR1 is LNHNV and CDR2 is YYDKDF (reference sequence). The V and J ends lost 5 bases and 5 bases respectively, with 12 bases between them. The CDR3 totals 13 residues. The CDR3 region has the DNA TGTGCCACCAGCCCCAGTCCGGGGGAGACCCAGTACTTC. Translation: CATSPSPGETQYF.

The chain carries TRBV19 and TRBJ2-1, with D possibly TRBD1 on 6 matching bases. The CDR3 has 14 amino acids. Germline assignment: CDR1 LNHDA and CDR2 SQIVND (reference sequence). Trimming cost V 1 base and J 7 bases, with 11 bases left between them. CDR3 sequence (DNA): TGTGCCAGTAGTATAGGTACAGGGACGAATGAGCAGTTCTTC. Translation: CASSIGTGTNEQFF. Combining the CDR3 with reference TRBV19 and TRBJ2-1 gives the whole variable domain DGGITQSPKYLFRKEGQNVTLSCEQNLNHDAMYWYRQDPGQGLRLIYYSQIVNDFQKGDIAEGYSVSREKKESFPLTVTSAQKNPTAFYLCASSIGTGTNEQFFGPGTRLTVL.

This clone was observed a handful of times. The chain recombines TRBV5-1 with TRBJ1-4, with 7 positions matching TRBD1. In germline, CDR1 is SGHRS, CDR2 YFSETQ. Trimming cost V 2 bases and J 8 bases; bases outside gene matches: 6. This CDR3 is 14 amino acids long. CDR3: CASSLGGDGEKLFF. In DNA form, the CDR3 reads TGCGCCAGCAGCTTAGGGGGCGATGGAGAAAAACTGTTTTTT.

This clone was found once. The J gene is TRBJ2-3, the V gene TRBV9; maybe TRBD1 (5 bases). The CDR3 contains 16 residues. Germline lookup yields CDR1 SGDLS and CDR2 YYNGEE. Trimming pared 4 bases from V and 1 base from J, leaving 16 bases between. The CDR3 region is CASSQHRRLGTDTQYF. The CDR3 DNA sequence: TGTGCCAGCAGCCAACACAGGAGACTTGGCACAGATACGCAGTATTTT.

The V and J genes are TRBV5-8 and TRBJ1-5, with D possibly matching TRBD1 (5 bases). V gave up 4 bases and J gave up 7 bases, with 21 bases separating them. The CDR3 runs 16 residues. CDR1 and CDR2 (germline): SGHTS, YDEGEE. CDR3 region: CASSALAGGAEQPQHF. As DNA, the CDR3 is TGTGCCAGCAGCGCGCTTGCGGGGGGAGCTGAACAGCCCCAGCATTTT.

The J gene is TRBJ1-2, the V gene TRBV30; D is unresolved. This CDR3 has 13 amino acids. The germline CDR1 and CDR2 sequences are GTSNPN and SVGIG (reference sequence). V lost 4 bases and J lost 6, with 15 bases in between. CDR3 in amino acids: CAWNGQAGDGYTF. The CDR3 nucleotides read TGTGCCTGGAATGGTCAGGCGGGTGATGGCTACACCTTC.

This rearrangement joins TRBV5-4 to TRBJ2-7; maybe TRBD1 (5 bases). Germline V gene lookup returns CDR1 SGHNT and CDR2 YYREEE (reference sequence). The CDR3 totals 13 residues. Trimming cost V 1 base and J 3 bases, with 8 bases left between them. This CDR3 reads CASSLTGFYEQYV. The CDR3 DNA reads TGTGCCAGCAGCTTGACAGGTTTCTACGAGCAGTACGTC.

The chain employs TRBV11-2 and TRBJ2-1; D is possibly TRBD2 (6 bases). The CDR3 extends over 16 amino acids. CDR1 is SGHAT, CDR2 FQNNGV, per germline. Trimming cost V 0 bases and J 3 bases, with 12 bases left between them. CDR3 residues: CASSLEGQGGYNEQFF. The CDR3 coding sequence is TGTGCCAGCAGCTTAGAGGGGCAGGGAGGCTACAATGAGCAGTTCTTC.

The chain joins TRBV4-2 to TRBJ2-3, with 7 bases that match TRBD2. Germline V lookup: CDR1 LGHNA, CDR2 YNFKEQ. V was pared by 5 bases and J by 0 bases, with 5 bases of the junction left unmatched. The CDR3 contains 15 residues. DNA of the CDR3: TGTGCCAGCAGCTCCCGCGGGGGAAGCACAGATACGCAGTATTTT. Its translation is CASSSRGGSTDTQYF.

The J gene is TRBJ1-4, the V gene TRBV28; D call uncertain. Germline V CDR1 and CDR2: MDHEN, SYDVKM. There are 14 residues in the CDR3. Trimming took 2 bases from V and 7 from J, leaving 11 bases between them. The CDR3 is CASSLEGASEKLFF. The CDR3 region has the DNA TGTGCCAGCAGTTTAGAGGGTGCGAGTGAAAAACTGTTTTTT.

The V gene is TRBV7-6, the J gene TRBJ1-2; a possible D gene is TRBD1 (6 bases). This CDR3 comprises 14 residues. Germline values: CDR1 SGHVS, CDR2 FNYEAQ. The germline V and J ends were trimmed by 5 bases and 2 bases, with 12 bases remaining between them. CDR3 amino acids: CASSPRGVNYGYTF. The CDR3 nucleotides are TGTGCCAGCAGCCCCAGGGGAGTCAACTATGGCTACACCTTC.

V usage is TRBV11-2 and J usage is TRBJ1-1; D not certain. The V gene lost 0 bases and the J gene lost 5 bases, with 7 bases spanning the gap. Germline V CDR1 and CDR2: SGHAT, FQNNGV. The CDR3 has 13 residues. The CDR3 DNA sequence: TGTGCCAGCAGCTTAGAAATGGGGACTGAAGCTTTCTTT. Protein sequence: CASSLEMGTEAFF.

This chain connects TRBV19 to TRBJ1-2; a weak D match, TRBD1 (5 bases). Trimming removed 0 bases at V and 6 bases at J, with 20 bases between. This CDR3 region has 17 residues. In germline, CDR1 is LNHDA, CDR2 SQIVND (reference sequence). The chain's CDR3 is CASSIEVNAGVMDGYTF. CDR3 nucleotide sequence: TGTGCCAGTAGTATAGAGGTCAACGCGGGGGTAATGGATGGCTACACCTTC.

This clone was recorded only once. The chain recombines TRBV5-4 with TRBJ2-2; D is unclear. Trimming cost V 0 bases and J 1 base, with 7 bases left between them. CDR1 is SGHNT, CDR2 YYREEE, per germline (reference sequence). This CDR3 has 15 amino acids. CDR3 nucleotides: TGTGCCAGCAGCTTGGCTATGGAGAACACCGGGGAGCTGTTTTTT. It codes for CASSLAMENTGELFF.

CDR3 bases: TGTGCCAGCAGCATGGACAGCAATGAGCAGTTCTTC. It is translated as CASSMDSNEQFF. The chain has TRBV7-9 and TRBJ2-1; a possible D gene is TRBD1 (6 bases). V was trimmed by 5 bases and J by 6 bases, leaving 8 bases between them. This CDR3 region has 12 residues. The germline V gene has CDR1 SEHNR and CDR2 FQNEAQ (reference sequence).

This clone was seen a few times. The rearrangement links TRBV30 to TRBJ2-7; the D gene is possibly TRBD1 (6 bases). This CDR3 comprises 12 residues. Germline V gene sequence: CDR1 GTSNPN, CDR2 SVGIG (reference sequence). Trimming shortened V by 0 bases and J by 6 bases, and 9 bases separated the two germline ends. The CDR3 protein is CAWSVTGLEQYF. CDR3 sequence (DNA): TGTGCCTGGAGTGTAACAGGGCTCGAGCAGTACTTC.

The V and J genes are TRBV9 and TRBJ2-7; 14 nucleotides match TRBD2. This CDR3 has 16 amino acids. Germline-derived CDR1 and CDR2 are SGDLS and YYNGEE. V lost 3 bases, J lost 2 bases, and 4 bases stayed unmatched. The CDR3 DNA is TGTGCCAGCAGCGGGGGGACTAGCGGGAGTCCCTACGAGCAGTACTTC. Amino acid sequence: CASSGGTSGSPYEQYF.

The V call is TRBV6-5, the J call TRBJ2-1; D is undetermined. This CDR3 region has 15 residues. Trimming shortened V by 1 base and J by 1 base, and 8 bases separated the two germline ends. The germline CDR1 and CDR2 sequences are MNHEY and SVGAGI. The CDR3 sequence is CASSYFAASYNEQFF. The CDR3 nucleotides read TGTGCCAGCAGTTACTTTGCGGCTTCCTACAATGAGCAGTTCTTC.

The chain joins TRBV28 to TRBJ1-2; possible D gene TRBD1, 6 bases. The V gene's germline CDR1 is MDHEN and CDR2 SYDVKM. The CDR3 covers 14 residues. Trimming pared 5 bases from V and 6 bases from J, leaving 16 bases between. The CDR3 bases are TGTGCCAGCAGTATCCCGACAGGTTCGGATGGCTACACCTTC. This gives the protein CASSIPTGSDGYTF.

The chain carries TRBV7-9 and TRBJ2-1; D perhaps matches TRBD2 (6 bases). Trimming removed 3 bases from V and 5 bases from J, with 11 bases in between. The CDR3 has 14 residues. Germline V CDR1 and CDR2: SEHNR, FQNEAQ (reference sequence). The CDR3 sequence is CASSFGGADNEQFF. The CDR3 region has the DNA TGTGCCAGCAGCTTCGGAGGGGCGGACAATGAGCAGTTCTTC.

The count of this clone is one. The rearrangement links TRBV6-5 to TRBJ2-7; weak D call: TRBD2 (6 bases). V shed 5 bases and J shed 0 bases, with 11 bases lying between them. CDR1 and CDR2 (germline): MNHEY, SVGAGI. The CDR3 totals 14 residues. The CDR3 loop is CASSDHGGSYEQYV. CDR3 in DNA: TGTGCCAGCAGTGACCACGGGGGCTCCTACGAGCAGTACGTC.